This T cell receptor beta chain is drawn from a study of blood T cell repertoires in COVID-19. About the research overall: Samples came from the United States, Italy and Spain, spanning acute and convalescent COVID-19.

As originally analysed: How many nucleated cells were present was estimated from reference gene primer amplification. Assay used: immunoSEQ multiplex PCR; TCRdb lists only in-frame clones, some missing. That table supplies the V and J calls and clone size; D and trimming were determined from the DNA. The data contain 250,000 to 350,000 clones, roughly nine tenths of them singletons. The CDR3 loop spans 14 amino acids. V dropped 5 bases and J dropped 4 bases, with 9 bases sitting between them. Germline-derived CDR1 and CDR2 are MDHEN and SYDVKM. This receptor was taken from a woman aged 50 to 60 who had recovered from COVID-19. The V and J genes are TRBV28 and TRBJ1-6; D is possibly TRBD1 (5 bases). Sequencing input: peripheral blood. CDR3 in DNA: TGTGCCAGCAGTCCGACAGAATATAATTCACCCCTCCACTTT. Its translation is CASSPTEYNSPLHF.